One and the same sample provided the 19 T cell receptor beta chains below, sequenced in a study of T cells in Graves' hyperthyroidism and ophthalmopathy. Amplification of TCR beta CDR3 regions was performed using RNA transcripts as template. HTBI primers were the set used in a first-round RT-PCR of the TCR CDR3. TCRdb independently ran MiXCR on the multiplex PCR reads; one entry per CDR3 protein. The sample contains fewer than 450,000 distinct CDR3 sequences, over 12% of which appear only once. The sample taken for sequencing was blood. The origin of the receptors is a man aged 50-59 years with Graves' ophthalmopathy.

The chain links TRBV4-2 to TRBJ2-7, with 8 bases matching TRBD2. CDR1 LGHNA and CDR2 YNFKEQ come from the germline V gene. Trimming removed 3 bases from V and 1 base from J; junction bases left unmatched: 8. This CDR3 spans 16 amino acids. In DNA form, the CDR3 reads TGTGCCAGCAGCCACCCAGCGGGAGCAGGGTCCTACGAGCAGTACTTC. The encoded protein is CASSHPAGAGSYEQYF.

This clonotype was seen ten or more times. This rearrangement joins TRBV24-1 to TRBJ2-7, with no clear D. Trimming removed 2 bases from V and 2 bases from J, with 9 bases in between. CDR3 length: 14 residues. The V gene's germline CDR1 is KGHDR and CDR2 SFDVKD. The CDR3 nucleotides read TGTGCCACCAGTGATTCTTTGTCCCCCTACGAGCAGTACTTC. This codes for CATSDSLSPYEQYF.

In its sample, this clonotype was seen many times. The CDR3: CASSTTSGRSNEQYF. The DNA of the CDR3 is TGTGCCAGCAGCACGACTAGCGGAAGGTCCAACGAGCAGTACTTC. The J gene is TRBJ2-7, the V gene TRBV7-9; 9 bases line up with TRBD2. Germline CDR1 reads SEHNR; CDR2 reads FQNEAQ (reference sequence). This CDR3 region has 15 residues. J gave up 5 bases and V 5 bases, and 10 bases lay outside the gene matches.

This clonotype came up many times. Because it lacks the conserved phenylalanine or tryptophan at the end, this CDR3 is likely a read error. J is TRBJ1-6 and V is TRBV20-1; D is ambiguous. The germline gives CDR1 DFQATT, CDR2 SNEGSKA (reference sequence). Trimming removed 0 bases from V and 7 bases from J, with 13 bases in between. The CDR3 consists of 15 residues. Written as DNA, the CDR3 is TGCAGTGCTAGAGACCGCGGGCTCGCGAATTCACCCCTCCACCTT. It translates to CSARDRGLANSPLHL.

The chain carries TRBV6-5 and TRBJ1-1, with a possible D match to TRBD1 (5 bases). This CDR3 comprises 14 residues. V was cut by 0 bases and J by 3 bases, with 8 bases left in between. CDR1 and CDR2 (germline): MNHEY, SVGAGI. The CDR3 loop is CASSYSTGDTEAFF. For the CDR3, the DNA is TGTGCCAGCAGTTACTCGACGGGGGACACTGAAGCTTTCTTT.

This clonotype showed up many times. The rearrangement uses TRBV7-9 and TRBJ2-3; 8 bases line up with TRBD1. Unmatched junction bases numbered 6, after V lost 5 bases and J lost 2 bases. The germline gives CDR1 SEHNR, CDR2 FQNEAQ (reference sequence). The CDR3 extends over 15 amino acids. The CDR3 sequence: CASSQRTGYTDTQYF. As DNA, the CDR3 is TGTGCCAGCAGCCAACGGACAGGGTACACAGATACGCAGTATTTT.

This clonotype showed up many times. The chain carries TRBV18 and TRBJ2-7; D is uncertain. This CDR3 contains 13 residues. Trimming took off 6 bases at V and 3 bases at J, with 12 bases between the two ends. Germline CDR1 and CDR2: KGHSH and LQKENI. CDR3 bases: TGTGCCAGCTCCCAGCTGAGTAGCTACGAGCAGTACTTC. Its protein product is CASSQLSSYEQYF.

This clonotype was seen many times. The rearrangement uses TRBV3-1 and TRBJ2-5; TRBD2 agrees at 13 bases. The CDR3 length is 16 residues. Trimming cost V 5 bases and J 1 base; bases outside gene matches: 4. Germline V CDR1 and CDR2: LGHDT, YNNKEL (reference sequence). The CDR3, as DNA: TGTGCCAGCAGCGCGGGACTAGCGGGAATCCAAGAGACCCAGTACTTC. Amino acid sequence: CASSAGLAGIQETQYF.

This clonotype was seen many times. The rearrangement uses TRBV28 and TRBJ2-7, with D tentatively TRBD2 (5 bases). V dropped 5 bases and J dropped 4 bases, with 18 bases sitting between them. The CDR3 has 15 residues. CDR1 is MDHEN and CDR2 is SYDVKM in the germline V gene. The CDR3 DNA reads TGTGCCAGCAGTCCAGTCTCGGGGTTAACGTACGAGCAGTACTTC. It yields the protein CASSPVSGLTYEQYF.

The table lists this clonotype with a few counts. This may be a read error: a much more frequent sequence differs by one nucleotide. V usage is TRBV3-1 and J usage is TRBJ2-7; D uncertain. The V and J ends lost 1 base and 6 bases respectively, with 10 bases between them. Germline loops: CDR1 LGHDT, CDR2 YNNKEL (reference sequence). This CDR3 is built from 13 residues. The DNA of the CDR3 is TGTGCCAGCAGCCAAGGCCTTCAGCCCGAGCAGTACTTC. This encodes CASSQGLQPEQYF.

This clonotype was counted at least ten times. V gene TRBV28 combines with J gene TRBJ2-1; no clear D gene. This CDR3 spans 12 amino acids. The V end lost 8 bases, the J end lost 4 bases, and 9 bases lay between the germline ends. Germline lookup yields CDR1 MDHEN and CDR2 SYDVKM. The CDR3 here is CASALGYNEQFF. In DNA form, the CDR3 reads TGTGCCAGCGCGTTAGGGTACAATGAGCAGTTCTTC.

The V gene is TRBV19, the J gene TRBJ2-3, with 11 bases lining up with TRBD2. This CDR3 is built from 13 residues. The germline gives CDR1 LNHDA, CDR2 SQIVND (reference sequence). Written as DNA, the CDR3 is TGTGTGCTAGCGGGGGGTCGCACAGATACGCAGTATTTT. The encoded protein is CVLAGGRTDTQYF.

The J gene is TRBJ2-6, the V gene TRBV5-4, with D possibly being TRBD1 (6 bases). V was pared by 5 bases and J by 4 bases, with 10 bases between. Germline V lookup: CDR1 SGHNT, CDR2 YYREEE (reference sequence). This CDR3 is 14 amino acids long. CDR3 region: CASRFQGGANVLTF. As DNA, the CDR3 is TGTGCCAGCAGGTTCCAGGGGGGGGCCAACGTCCTGACTTTC. Full variable domain (remainder filled in from reference TRBV5-4 and TRBJ2-6): ETGVTQSPTHLIKTRGQQVTLRCSSQSGHNTVSWYQQALGQGPQFIFQYYREEENGRGNFPPRFSGLQFPNYSSELNVNALELDDSALYLCASRFQGGANVLTFGAGSRLTVL.

Many counts were recorded for this clonotype. The genes are TRBV2 and TRBJ2-7, with 12 bases identical to TRBD2. The CDR3 length is 15 residues. Germline CDR1 is SNHLY and CDR2 is FYNNEI. Germline trimming cut 8 bases from V and 4 bases from J; bases unmatched to any gene: 9. CDR3 sequence reads: CASSTSGRPGYEQYF. CDR3 bases: TGTGCCAGCTCCACTAGCGGGAGGCCGGGGTACGAGCAGTACTTC.

In this sample, this clonotype turned up many times. The rearrangement joins TRBV29-1 to TRBJ2-5, with D tentatively TRBD2 (7 bases). V lost 8 bases and J 7 bases, leaving 23 bases between the germline ends. Per germline, CDR1 SQVTM and CDR2 ANQGSEA. There are 14 residues in the CDR3. CDR3 loop: CSWMWGGPDATQYF. The CDR3 coding sequence is TGCAGCTGGATGTGGGGGGGCCCGGATGCGACCCAGTACTTC.

The sample holds a few counts of this clonotype. The chain employs TRBV10-3 and TRBJ2-7; either TRBD1 or TRBD2 may fit D (6 bases each). This CDR3 contains 14 residues. Germline V gene lookup returns CDR1 ENHRY and CDR2 SYGVKD. The ends were cut back, 0 bases at V and 7 bases at J, with 13 bases in the middle. The CDR3 loop is CAISESGGGWEQYF. DNA for the CDR3: TGTGCCATCAGTGAGTCCGGGGGCGGTTGGGAGCAGTACTTC.

The chain is built from TRBV19 and TRBJ1-2; D is undetermined. The CDR3 has 15 amino acids. Trimming removed 6 bases from V and 5 bases from J, with 19 bases in between. CDR1 is LNHDA and CDR2 is SQIVND in the germline V gene (reference sequence). The CDR3 reads CASSPNINTMYGYTF. Written as DNA, the CDR3 is TGTGCCAGTAGCCCAAATATCAACACCATGTATGGCTACACCTTC.

This clonotype was recorded at least ten times. The genes are TRBV12-3 or TRBV12-4 and TRBJ2-3; D gene uncertain. Trimming left V 7 bases short and J 6 bases short, with 8 bases between. This CDR3 region has 11 residues. The CDR3 region is CASKTRDTQYF. The DNA for the CDR3 is TGTGCCAGCAAGACGAGGGATACGCAGTATTTT.

This clonotype was found many times. V usage is TRBV11-3 and J usage is TRBJ2-7, with D unresolved. Germline V gene lookup returns CDR1 SGHNT and CDR2 YENEEA. V was cut by 6 bases and J by 6 bases, with 12 bases left in between. The CDR3 has 12 residues. The CDR3 loop is CASRKSSSEQYF. In DNA, the CDR3 is TGTGCCAGCAGAAAAAGCAGTTCCGAGCAGTACTTC. The variable domain in full, completed from reference TRBV11-3 and TRBJ2-7, reads EAGVVQSPRYKIIEKKQPVAFWCNPISGHNTLYWYLQNLGQGPELLIRYENEEAVDDSQLPKDRFSAERLKGVDSTLKIQPAELGDSAVYLCASRKSSSEQYFGPGTRLTVT.